The clone carrying this T cell receptor beta chain was recorded only once. Each replicate PCR on the sorted subsets used 200 ng DNA (about 30,000 T cell genomes). Authors' analysis steps: Junction-only sequences produced by ImmunoSEQ had no quality scores, so filtering differed. The data were produced by immunoSEQ multiplex PCR, yet TCRdb's version contains in-frame clones alone and is incomplete. That table furnishes V, J and clone size, whereas the DNA furnished D and trimming. The repertoire holds about 1 million clones, with roughly 80% as singletons. The CDR3 has 16 amino acids. Trimming removed 0 bases at V and 4 bases at J, with 15 bases between. Germline loops: CDR1 MNHEY, CDR2 SVGAGI. These data belong to a study of shared clonotypes between healthy human individuals.

Source material: memory CD4+ T cells sorted from blood. Subset given: CD45RA-negative fraction. This TCR was recovered from a man between 18 and 29 years old in good health. The chain combines TRBV6-5 with TRBJ2-5; D perhaps matches TRBD2 (7 bases). The CDR3 loop is CASSYSSGGATETQYF. In nucleotides, the CDR3 is TGTGCCAGCAGTTACTCGAGTGGGGGGGCCACAGAGACCCAGTACTTC.